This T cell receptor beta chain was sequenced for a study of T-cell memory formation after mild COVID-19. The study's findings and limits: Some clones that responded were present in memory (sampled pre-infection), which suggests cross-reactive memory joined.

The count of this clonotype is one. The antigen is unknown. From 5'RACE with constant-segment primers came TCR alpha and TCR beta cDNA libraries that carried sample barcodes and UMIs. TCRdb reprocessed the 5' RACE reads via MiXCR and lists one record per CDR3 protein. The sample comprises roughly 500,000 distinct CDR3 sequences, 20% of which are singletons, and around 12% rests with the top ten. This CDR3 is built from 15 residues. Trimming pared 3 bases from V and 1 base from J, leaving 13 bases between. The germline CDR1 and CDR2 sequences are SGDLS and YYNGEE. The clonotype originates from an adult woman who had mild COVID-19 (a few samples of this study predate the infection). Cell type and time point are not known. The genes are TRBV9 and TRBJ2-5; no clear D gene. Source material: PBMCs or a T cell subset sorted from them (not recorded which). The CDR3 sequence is CASSAQVGIQETQYF. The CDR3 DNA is TGTGCCAGCAGCGCTCAAGTGGGTATCCAAGAGACCCAGTACTTC.